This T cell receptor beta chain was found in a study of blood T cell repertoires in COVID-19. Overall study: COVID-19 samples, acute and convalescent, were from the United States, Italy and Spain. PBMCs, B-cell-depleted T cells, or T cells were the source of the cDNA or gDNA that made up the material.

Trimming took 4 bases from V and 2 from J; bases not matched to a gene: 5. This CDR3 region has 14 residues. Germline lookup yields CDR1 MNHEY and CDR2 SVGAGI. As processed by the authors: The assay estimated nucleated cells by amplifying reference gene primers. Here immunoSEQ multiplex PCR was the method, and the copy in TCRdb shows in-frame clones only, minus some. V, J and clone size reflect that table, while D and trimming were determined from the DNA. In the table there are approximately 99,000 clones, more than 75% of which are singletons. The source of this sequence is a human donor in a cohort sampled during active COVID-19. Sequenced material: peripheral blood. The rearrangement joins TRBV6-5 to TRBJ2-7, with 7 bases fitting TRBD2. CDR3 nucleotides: TGTGCCAGCAGTTTCTCGGGAGGAGCCTACGAGCAGTACTTC. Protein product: CASSFSGGAYEQYF.